This T cell receptor beta chain originates from a study of cytomegalovirus exposure and HLA in healthy donors. For the study at large: One earlier analysis, a look at 180 million or so T cells, found 100 million to 130 million unique TCR beta sequences. Researchers found that roughly 81% of about 400 genotyped donors fell within the Caucasian-associated ancestry cluster.

This clone showed up just a few times. Its antigen is still unknown. Primers: 60 Vbeta forward and 13 Jbeta reverse. Generated by immunoSEQ multiplex PCR, the TCRdb table keeps only in-frame clones and is missing some. The sample records roughly 120,000 clones, 76% being singletons. The CDR3 runs 14 residues. V was cut by 1 base and J by 4 bases, with 8 bases left in between. Germline CDR1 is LNHDA and CDR2 is SQIVND (reference sequence). Study-wide results and limits: It was taken for granted in presence/absence analyses that sequencing depth across donors was roughly uniform. As a later analysis revealed, most CMV-associated TCR beta chains appeared HLA-restricted.

The sequencing sample was made of PBMCs. The chain links TRBV19 to TRBJ2-1; no firm D call. The TCR was taken from a man in his forties or fifties in good health and CMV-seronegative. CDR3 coding DNA: TGTGCCAGTAGTATAGCTCAGGTTTACAATGAGCAGTTCTTC. It yields the protein CASSIAQVYNEQFF.